The 5 T cell receptor beta chains in this list originate from one sample, sequenced in a study of shared clonotypes between healthy human individuals. CD45RO-negative CD8 cells positively selected for CCR7 made up the naive population, which excluded terminally differentiated effector memory CD45RA+ cells. The data were produced by immunoSEQ multiplex PCR, yet TCRdb's version contains in-frame clones alone and is incomplete. The sample shows more than 2 million clones, over 85% of them seen only once. The sample was naive CD8+ T cells from PBMCs. These TCRs come from a man aged 18 to 35 in good health. Some clones in this sample may be carry-over from other donors' samples.

A remark on this clone: The identical CDR3 is also encoded by other nucleotide sequences in the sample. The chain links TRBV7-9 to TRBJ1-2; D remains unclear. V lost 1 base, J lost 4 bases, and 7 bases lay in between. This CDR3 contains 13 residues. Germline V CDR1 and CDR2: SEHNR, FQNEAQ (reference sequence). The CDR3 sequence is CASSLGSSYGYTF. The CDR3 DNA follows: TGTGCCAGCAGCTTAGGTTCGAGCTATGGCTACACCTTC. Variable domain in full (rest from reference TRBV7-9 and TRBJ1-2): DTGVSQNPRHKITKRGQNVTFRCDPISEHNRLYWYRQTLGQGPEFLTYFQNEAQLEKSRLLSDRFSAERPKGSFSTLEIQRTEQGDSAMYLCASSLGSSYGYTFGSGTRLTVV.

The rearrangement joins TRBV6-1 to TRBJ1-2; D remains unclear. The V gene's germline CDR1 is MNHNS and CDR2 SASEGT. Trimming removed 5 bases at V and 0 bases at J, with 13 bases between. The CDR3 extends over 15 amino acids. The CDR3, as DNA: TGTGCCAGCAGTAACTTCAGAGAAGCTAACTATGGCTACACCTTC. Protein sequence: CASSNFREANYGYTF.

The chain joins TRBV21-1 to TRBJ2-1; the DNA was not compared with TRBD2, the D call given in the table. TRBV21-1 corresponds to a pseudogene. The CDR3 runs 17 residues. The CDR3 loop is CASSKTQTSGTGNEQFF. CDR3 sequence (DNA): TGTGCCAGCAGCAAGACGCAGACTAGCGGGACGGGCAATGAGCAGTTCTTC.

This chain joins TRBV27 and TRBJ2-7; TRBD2 is a possible D gene (6 bases). The ends were cut back, 2 bases at V and 6 bases at J, with 17 bases in the middle. Germline V CDR1 and CDR2: MNHEY, SMNVEV (reference sequence). CDR3 length equals 15 residues. The CDR3 DNA reads as TGTGCCAGCAGTTTAGGGCGGGGAGGTACCGCCGAGCAGTACTTC. This gives the protein CASSLGRGGTAEQYF.

As DNA, the CDR3 is TGTGCCTGGAGTGTAAAAGGGGTGGCAAGAGGCACTGAAGCTTTCTTT. Amino acid sequence: CAWSVKGVARGTEAFF. This chain joins TRBV30 and TRBJ1-1, with D maybe TRBD1 (5 bases). CDR1 and CDR2 from the germline V gene are GTSNPN and SVGIG (reference sequence). The CDR3 extends over 16 amino acids. V was pared by 0 bases and J by 4 bases, with 18 bases between.